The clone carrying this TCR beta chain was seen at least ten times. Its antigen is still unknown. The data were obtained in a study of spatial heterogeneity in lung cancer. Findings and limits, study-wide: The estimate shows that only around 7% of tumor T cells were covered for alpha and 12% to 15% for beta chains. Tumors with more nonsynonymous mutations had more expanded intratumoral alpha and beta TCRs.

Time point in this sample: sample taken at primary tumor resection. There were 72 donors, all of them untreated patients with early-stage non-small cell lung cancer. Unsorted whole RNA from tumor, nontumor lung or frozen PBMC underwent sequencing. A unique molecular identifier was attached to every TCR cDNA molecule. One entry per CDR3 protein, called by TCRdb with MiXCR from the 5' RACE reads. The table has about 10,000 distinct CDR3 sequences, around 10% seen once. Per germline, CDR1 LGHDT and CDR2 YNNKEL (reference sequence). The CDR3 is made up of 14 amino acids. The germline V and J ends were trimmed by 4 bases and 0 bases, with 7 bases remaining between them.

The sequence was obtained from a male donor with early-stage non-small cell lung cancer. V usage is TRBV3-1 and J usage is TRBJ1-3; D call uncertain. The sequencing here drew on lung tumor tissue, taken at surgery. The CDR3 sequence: CASSLAVSGNTIYF. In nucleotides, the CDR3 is TGTGCCAGCAGCCTAGCGGTCTCTGGAAACACCATATATTTT. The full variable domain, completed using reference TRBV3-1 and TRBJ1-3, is DTAVSQTPKYLVTQMGNDKSIKCEQNLGHDTMYWYKQDSKKFLKIMFSYNNKELIINETVPNRFSPKSPDKAHLNLHINSLELGDSAVYFCASSLAVSGNTIYFGEGSWLTVV.